This paragraph covers one T cell receptor (beta chain) sequence. What it recognizes is unknown. The data stem from a study of response to subunit inactivated influenza vaccine. Study-wide points: Few additional T cells are recruited per seasonal influenza vaccination, authors suggested.

TCRdb reanalysed the RT-PCR reads using MiXCR and keeps one entry per CDR3 protein. This sample yields 800,000 to 1,000,000 distinct CDR3 sequences, of which roughly 20% are seen a single time; about a tenth belongs to the top ten. This sequence originates from a man between 45 and 60 years old who received an inactivated influenza vaccine. Sequenced here: PBMCs from blood, sampled 4 to 6 days after vaccination.

CDR3 DNA: TGCGCCAGCAGCTTGGAAGGGGGAGGGCCCTTAAAGGCTTTCTTT. Residues: CASSLEGGGPLKAFF. V and J are TRBV5-1 and TRBJ1-1; weak D call: TRBD1 (6 bases). V was shortened by 0 bases and J by 11 bases, with 20 bases between the two germline ends. This CDR3 spans 15 amino acids. The germline CDR1 and CDR2 sequences are SGHRS and YFSETQ.